Below are 19 T cell receptor beta chains sequenced from a single sample in a study of blood T cell repertoires in COVID-19. Measured with immunoSEQ multiplex PCR; TCRdb has only the in-frame clones, and not every one. The profile shows about 200,000 clones, approximately 87% of them singletons. Material for sequencing was peripheral blood. All receptors derive from a man aged 55 to 70 who had recovered from COVID-19.

This sequence joins TRBV24-1 and TRBJ2-3; D is unclear. This CDR3 spans 13 amino acids. V lost 5 bases and J 0 bases, leaving 5 bases between the germline ends. Germline CDR1 KGHDR, CDR2 SFDVKD. The CDR3 here is CATSAGSTDTQYF. DNA for the CDR3: TGTGCCACCAGTGCTGGCAGCACAGATACGCAGTATTTT.

V gene TRBV11-2 combines with J gene TRBJ2-1; D gene uncertain. Germline assignment: CDR1 SGHAT and CDR2 FQNNGV. The CDR3 sequence is 15 residues long. The ends were cut back, 0 bases at V and 1 base at J, with 7 bases in the middle. The CDR3: CASSLDLPSYNEQFF. The CDR3 nucleotides read TGTGCCAGCAGCTTAGATCTCCCGTCCTACAATGAGCAGTTCTTC.

The chain carries TRBV30 and TRBJ1-2; D unresolved. V gave up 3 bases and J gave up 0 bases, with 14 bases separating them. In germline, CDR1 is GTSNPN, CDR2 SVGIG (reference sequence). The CDR3 has 15 amino acids. The CDR3 region has the DNA TGTGCCTGGAGCGCGGTACAAAGAGCTAACTATGGCTACACCTTC. Its protein product is CAWSAVQRANYGYTF.

The V gene is TRBV5-1, the J gene TRBJ2-5, with a weak D call TRBD2 (5 bases). Per the germline V gene, CDR1 is SGHRS and CDR2 is YFSETQ. The CDR3 contains 14 residues. Trimming cost V 0 bases and J 5 bases, with 11 bases left between them. Here the CDR3 reads CASSLVSGIETQYF. DNA for the CDR3: TGCGCCAGCAGCTTGGTTTCGGGGATTGAGACCCAGTACTTC.

J is TRBJ2-1 and V is TRBV10-3, with TRBD2 as a possible D gene (6 bases). Germline loops: CDR1 ENHRY, CDR2 SYGVKD. V was pared by 10 bases and J by 6 bases, with 10 bases between. The CDR3 spans 11 residues. CDR3 sequence reads: CATRELNEQFF. The DNA of the CDR3 is TGTGCCACACGGGAGCTCAATGAGCAGTTCTTC.

This chain connects TRBV3-1 (or the pseudogene TRBV3-2) to TRBJ1-5; 10 nucleotides line up with TRBD1. CDR3 length equals 14 residues. Germline V gene sequence: CDR1 LGHDT, CDR2 YNNKEL (reference sequence). The V segment lost 6 bases and the J segment 4 bases; nucleotides outside the gene matches: 3. The CDR3 region has the DNA TGTGCCAGCAGGGGGACAGGGGCTAATCAGCCCCAGCATTTT. It is translated as CASRGTGANQPQHF.

The gene calls are TRBV19 and TRBJ2-5; D not certain. The CDR3 is 13 residues long. The V gene's germline CDR1 is LNHDA and CDR2 SQIVND (reference sequence). The germline V and J ends were trimmed by 5 bases and 5 bases, with 12 bases remaining between them. CDR3 region: CASSDNRAETQYF. The CDR3 DNA follows: TGTGCCAGTAGTGACAATCGAGCCGAGACCCAGTACTTC.

The chain recombines TRBV24-1 with TRBJ2-1; 8 nucleotides match TRBD1. The CDR3 is made up of 17 amino acids. Germline trimming cut 9 bases from V and 5 bases from J; bases unmatched to any gene: 17. Per germline, CDR1 KGHDR and CDR2 SFDVKD. The CDR3 region has the DNA TGTGCCACCGCCCCAACCCCAGGACAGGGAACTCACAATGAGCAGTTCTTC. It specifies CATAPTPGQGTHNEQFF.

This clone was seen more than once but under ten times. This chain connects TRBV5-1 to TRBJ1-6, with TRBD1 matching over 8 bases. The CDR3 contains 16 residues. The germline CDR1 and CDR2 sequences are SGHRS and YFSETQ. Trimming removed 0 bases from V and 6 bases from J; junction bases left unmatched: 5. The CDR3 loop reads CASSLAGQGSNSPLHF. CDR3 nucleotide sequence: TGCGCCAGCAGCTTGGCCGGACAGGGTAGTAATTCACCCCTCCACTTT.

The chain combines TRBV12-3 or TRBV12-4 with TRBJ1-2, with D possibly TRBD1 on 5 matching bases. Trimming left V 5 bases short and J 8 bases short, with 9 bases between. The length of the CDR3 is 11 residues. The CDR3: CASSLQGGYTF. The CDR3 DNA reads as TGTGCCAGCAGTCTGCAGGGAGGCTACACCTTC.

The chain combines TRBV7-2 with TRBJ2-7; D not certain. Deletions cut 2 bases from V and 2 bases from J, with 10 bases between. The CDR3 is made up of 14 amino acids. CDR1 and CDR2 (germline): SGHTA, FQGNSA. CDR3: CASSLQQPTYEQYF. CDR3 in DNA: TGTGCCAGCAGCTTACAACAGCCAACCTACGAGCAGTACTTC.

The J gene is TRBJ1-2, the V gene TRBV3-1 (or the pseudogene TRBV3-2); 7 nucleotides align to TRBD1. Germline V lookup: CDR1 LGHDT, CDR2 YNNKEL (reference sequence). Unmatched junction bases numbered 6, after V lost 1 base and J lost 7 bases. CDR3 length equals 14 residues. The CDR3 here is CASSQGKGARGYTF. The DNA for the CDR3 is TGTGCCAGCAGCCAAGGGAAGGGGGCGCGTGGCTACACCTTC.

This clone was picked up one time. The chain employs TRBV29-1 and TRBJ1-5; D remains ambiguous. This CDR3 has 13 residues. The germline V gene has CDR1 SQVTM and CDR2 ANQGSEA. The CDR3 nucleotides are TGCAGTGTGGTGATAGGAGGGAATCAGCCCCAGCATTTT. Amino acid sequence: CSVVIGGNQPQHF.

The V gene is TRBV7-3, the J gene TRBJ2-3; 9 nucleotides line up with TRBD2. Germline CDR1 SGHTA, CDR2 FQGTGA. The CDR3 totals 17 residues. J gave up 3 bases and V 1 base, and 8 bases lay outside the gene matches. The CDR3 nucleotides are TGTGCCAGCAGCTTAAGTGGGCGCGGGGGGGCAACAGATACGCAGTATTTT. This gives the protein CASSLSGRGGATDTQYF. The full variable domain, with the rest looked up from reference TRBV7-3 and TRBJ2-3, is GAGVSQTPSNKVTEKGKYVELRCDPISGHTALYWYRQSLGQGPEFLIYFQGTGAADDSGLPNDRFFAVRPEGSVSTLKIQRTERGDSAVYLCASSLSGRGGATDTQYFGPGTRLTVL.

The V call is TRBV28, the J call TRBJ1-1; unclear D gene. The germline V gene has CDR1 MDHEN and CDR2 SYDVKM. The CDR3 extends over 12 amino acids. Trimming removed 6 bases at V and 6 bases at J, with 11 bases between. CDR3 sequence (DNA): TGTGCCAGCAGCCTCGTGAGGGCTGAAGCTTTCTTT. This encodes CASSLVRAEAFF.

The chain has TRBV7-3 and TRBJ2-1; 7 bases align to TRBD2. There are 16 residues in the CDR3. CDR1 and CDR2 (germline): SGHTA, FQGTGA. Trimming at V came to 5 bases and at J to 7 bases, leaving 14 bases not matched to a gene. The CDR3 DNA follows: TGTGCCAGCAGCAACAACCCGGCGGGGGTTGGAAATGAGCAGTTCTTC. Its translation: CASSNNPAGVGNEQFF.

This rearrangement joins TRBV12-3 or TRBV12-4 to TRBJ2-7; weak D call: TRBD2 (6 bases). The CDR3 is 13 residues long. Between the trimmed V and J ends, which lost 3 bases and 7 bases, there was a span of 13 bases. CDR3 loop: CASSFGTLGEQYF. For the CDR3, the DNA is TGTGCCAGCAGTTTTGGGACTTTGGGAGAGCAGTACTTC.

The J gene is TRBJ1-3, the V gene TRBV9; no definite D call. Germline V CDR1 and CDR2: SGDLS, YYNGEE. Trimming pared 0 bases from V and 0 bases from J, leaving 13 bases between. There are 17 residues in the CDR3. The CDR3 DNA sequence: TGTGCCAGCAGCGTAGCGGTCCAACCCAACTCTGGAAACACCATATATTTT. Amino acids: CASSVAVQPNSGNTIYF.

This clone is a singleton in its sample. The CDR3 nucleotides are TGTGCCAGCTCACCAAGGATGACAGGAGAGGGAGAGACCCAGTACTTC. Amino acid sequence: CASSPRMTGEGETQYF. This chain links TRBV18 with TRBJ2-5, with D possibly TRBD1 on 6 matching bases. This CDR3 contains 16 residues. The V gene's germline CDR1 is KGHSH and CDR2 LQKENI. The germline V and J ends were trimmed by 2 bases and 4 bases, with 17 bases remaining between them.